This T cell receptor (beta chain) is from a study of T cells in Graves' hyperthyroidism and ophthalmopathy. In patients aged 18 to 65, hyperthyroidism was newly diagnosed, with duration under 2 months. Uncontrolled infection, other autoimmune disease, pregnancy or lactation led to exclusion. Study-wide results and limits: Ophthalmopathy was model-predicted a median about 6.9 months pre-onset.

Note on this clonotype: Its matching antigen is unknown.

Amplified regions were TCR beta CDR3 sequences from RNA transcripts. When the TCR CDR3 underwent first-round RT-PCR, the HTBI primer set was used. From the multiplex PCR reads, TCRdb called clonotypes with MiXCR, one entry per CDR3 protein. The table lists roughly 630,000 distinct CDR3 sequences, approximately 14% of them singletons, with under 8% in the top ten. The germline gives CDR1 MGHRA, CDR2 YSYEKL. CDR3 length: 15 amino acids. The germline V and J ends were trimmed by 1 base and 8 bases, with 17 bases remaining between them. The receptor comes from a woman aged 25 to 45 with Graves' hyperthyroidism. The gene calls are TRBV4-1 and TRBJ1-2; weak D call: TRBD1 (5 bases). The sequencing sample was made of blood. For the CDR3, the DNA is TGCGCCAGCAGCCAAGGAACTCCAGGGAAAGGAGGCTACACCTTC. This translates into CASSQGTPGKGGYTF.